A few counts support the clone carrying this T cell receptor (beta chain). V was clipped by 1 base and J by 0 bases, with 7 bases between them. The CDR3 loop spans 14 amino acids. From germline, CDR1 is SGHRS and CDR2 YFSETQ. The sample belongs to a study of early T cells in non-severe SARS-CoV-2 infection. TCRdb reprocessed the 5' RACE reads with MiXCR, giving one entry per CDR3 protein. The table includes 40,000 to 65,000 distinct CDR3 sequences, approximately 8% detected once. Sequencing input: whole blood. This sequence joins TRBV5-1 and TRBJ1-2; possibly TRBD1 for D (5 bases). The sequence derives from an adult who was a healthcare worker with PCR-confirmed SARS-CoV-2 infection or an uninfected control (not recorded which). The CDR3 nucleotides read TGCGCCAGCAGCTTGAGCAGGGCTAACTATGGCTACACCTTC. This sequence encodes CASSLSRANYGYTF.